This T cell receptor beta chain was documented in a study of cytomegalovirus exposure and HLA in healthy donors (dated by TCRdb to between 2016 and 2019). Turning to the overall study: A later analysis indicated that the roughly 120 validation repertoires were generated on the platform also employed for the 700 or so repertoires of the first cohort. A separate validation cohort of roughly 110 different subjects was used in addition to the roughly 620-subject first cohort. The study aimed to test whether cataloging public T cell receptors could reveal signatures of past pathogen exposure. The study combined high-throughput TCR immunosequencing, statistical association of individual TCRs with disease status, and machine learning to predict cytomegalovirus infection status. The investigation overall reported the following: Of the cluster scores, around 95% were above 0 in a later analysis, which found that TCRs clustered in the first cohort also tended to co-occur in the approximately 110 validation repertoires. The authors suggested that the approach could potentially be generalized to other disease states and immunological phenotypes. In the study, some 160 TCR beta chains were listed as associated with cytomegalovirus. Across donors, most TCR sequences were observed very rarely, whereas some public TCRs were present in many individuals. The validation cohort had no HLA typing available for a later analysis, so co-occurrence within that cohort was assessed over all 120 or so repertoires. In vitro tests confirmed that a few of the cytomegalovirus-associated TCR beta chains recognize cytomegalovirus antigens. In both the original and validation cohorts, the classifier was reported to diagnose cytomegalovirus status with high specificity and sensitivity.

Receptor libraries were prepared by the immunoSEQ multiplex PCR assay. The source study handled its data this way. A statistical classification framework was built to diagnose cytomegalovirus status from the catalog of TCR beta chain sequences. This immuneACCESS table, as held by TCRdb, lists in-frame sequences with V and J called but not all clones. Of the missing ones, under half trace to an unresolved V gene in checked studies; the others have no known cause. V, J and clone size are taken as reported in that table, and D and trimming were inferred from the DNA itself. Present in this sample are some 110,000 clones, less than 90% of which were seen just once. 4.4% of the sample belongs to the ten largest clones. The donors belonged to the validation cohort of approximately 130 subjects, which was separate from the roughly 670-subject first cohort. On this clone itself: Its antigen is currently not known. Per-base qualities were not stored, and no clone one base away is much larger.

The sequence came from a man aged 18 to 29 in good health and CMV-seropositive. Specimen: PBMCs.

The CDR3 sequence is CASRPRGSSYNEQFF. The DNA sequence is TGTGCCAGCAGACCGCGAGGGAGCTCCTACAATGAGCAGTTCTTC. In this chain, TRBV6-5 is recombined with TRBJ2-1; TRBD2 is perhaps the D gene, given 5 matching bases. The germline V gene gives CDR1 as MNHEY and CDR2 as SVGAGI. The V and J ends are trimmed by 6 bases and 0 bases, leaving 12 bases between them. Counted from cysteine to phenylalanine, this CDR3 has 15 amino acids. Only the CDR3 portion is preserved as DNA: 45 bases, with reading frame beginning at the first base.